This TCR beta chain was observed in a study of T-cell memory formation after mild COVID-19. Findings of the study overall: Researchers found some responding clones in pre-infection memory, a sign that cross-reactive memory joined.

TCRdb fed the 5' RACE reads into MiXCR, producing one record per CDR3 protein. The sample has about 210,000 distinct CDR3 sequences; roughly 27% are singletons. V lost 6 bases and J lost 1; bases outside the gene matches: 7. The CDR3 has 15 residues. Germline-derived CDR1 and CDR2 are SEHNR and FQNEAQ (reference sequence). As for this clonotype: The antigen is undetermined.

The genes are TRBV7-9 and TRBJ2-7; 9 bases agree with TRBD1. The receptor was isolated from an adult woman who had mild COVID-19 (a few samples of this study predate the infection). Cell type and time point are not known. The sequenced sample was PBMCs or a T cell subset sorted from them (not recorded which). This CDR3 reads CASRHRTGDSYEQYF. For the CDR3, the DNA is TGTGCCAGCAGACACCGGACAGGGGATTCCTACGAGCAGTACTTC.